This entry lists 30 T cell receptor beta chains sequenced from one sample in a study of T cells after yellow fever vaccination. Using its own MiXCR run on the 5' RACE reads, TCRdb lists one record per CDR3 protein. This sample yields 95,000 to 150,000 distinct CDR3 sequences, of which 15% are seen a single time; roughly 43% belongs to the top ten. The sample consisted of CD8+ T cells sorted from PBMCs, taken 5 days after the yellow fever booster vaccination. These receptors were taken from a man between 18 and 29 years old who received the YFV17D yellow fever vaccine.

This chain joins TRBV4-1 and TRBJ2-1; 12 bases map to TRBD2. Germline CDR1 reads MGHRA; CDR2 reads YSYEKL. There are 19 residues in the CDR3. V lost 0 bases and J lost 1; bases outside the gene matches: 7. The CDR3 region has the DNA TGCGCCAGCAGCCAAGATTACGGACTAGCGGGGATATCCTACAATGAGCAGTTCTTC. It codes for CASSQDYGLAGISYNEQFF.

The table lists this clonotype with a few counts. This chain connects TRBV7-2 to TRBJ2-4; 9 bases agree with TRBD1. V was pared by 5 bases and J by 3 bases, with 8 bases of the junction left unmatched. The germline V gene encodes CDR1 SGHTA and CDR2 FQGNSA. The CDR3 length is 16 residues. CDR3: CASSPRQGGNKNIQYF. CDR3 nucleotide sequence: TGTGCCAGCAGCCCCCGACAGGGGGGTAACAAAAACATTCAGTACTTC. Full variable domain (rest looked up from reference TRBV7-2 and TRBJ2-4): GAGVSQSPSNKVTEKGKDVELRCDPISGHTALYWYRQSLGQGLEFLIYFQGNSAPDKSGLPSDRFSAERTGGSVSTLTIQRTQQEDSAVYLCASSPRQGGNKNIQYFGAGTRLSVL.

CDR3 region: CASRHRGGTGELFF. CDR3 sequence (DNA): TGTGCCAGCAGGCACAGGGGGGGGACCGGGGAGCTGTTTTTT. The chain joins TRBV6-5 to TRBJ2-2; a possible D gene is TRBD1 (8 bases). V shed 6 bases and J shed 5 bases, with 13 bases lying between them. CDR1 and CDR2 from the germline V gene are MNHEY and SVGAGI. This CDR3 comprises 14 residues.

J is TRBJ2-3 and V is TRBV10-1; 9 bases map to TRBD2. V gave up 1 base and J gave up 1 base; unmatched junction bases: 3. From germline, CDR1 is WNHNN and CDR2 SYGVQD (reference sequence). There are 16 residues in the CDR3. CDR3 nucleotides: TGCGCCAGCAGTGAGTTGGAGCGGGGGGGCACAGATACGCAGTATTTT. Residues: CASSELERGGTDTQYF.

V is TRBV6-5 and J is TRBJ2-7, with 9 bases aligning to TRBD2. The CDR3 contains 16 residues. V dropped 0 bases and J dropped 2; count of bases not matched to a gene: 5. The V gene's germline CDR1 is MNHEY and CDR2 SVGAGI. CDR3 nucleotide sequence: TGTGCCAGCAGTTACTCGATAGGCGGGGGGGCCTACGAGCAGTACTTC. Translated, it gives CASSYSIGGGAYEQYF.

This clonotype was found a few times. The genes are TRBV2 and TRBJ2-5, with 15 bases fitting TRBD2. This CDR3 has 17 amino acids. Germline loops: CDR1 SNHLY, CDR2 FYNNEI. V shed 4 bases, J shed 3 bases, and the junction held 6 bases outside the gene matches. CDR3 in amino acids: CASSVPGLAGGEETQYF. The CDR3 DNA sequence: TGTGCCAGCAGTGTCCCGGGACTAGCGGGGGGTGAAGAGACCCAGTACTTC.

The chain links TRBV5-1 to TRBJ1-5; no clear D. The CDR3 loop spans 14 amino acids. The germline V gene has CDR1 SGHRS and CDR2 YFSETQ. The V end lost 0 bases, the J end lost 3 bases, and 7 bases lay between the germline ends. CDR3 bases: TGCGCCAGCAGCTTGGGACACTTCAATCAGCCCCAGCATTTT. Encoded protein: CASSLGHFNQPQHF.

This chain connects TRBV27 to TRBJ2-4; 10 nucleotides line up with TRBD2. The CDR3 sequence is 16 residues long. Germline CDR1 reads MNHEY; CDR2 reads SMNVEV (reference sequence). The ends lost 6 bases at V and 0 bases at J; junction bases unmatched: 5. The CDR3 nucleotides read TGTGCCAGCAGCCGGATAGCGGGGGGAGCCAAAAACATTCAGTACTTC. This translates into CASSRIAGGAKNIQYF.

This clonotype occurred a few times. The gene calls are TRBV12-3 or TRBV12-4 and TRBJ1-2, with D possibly TRBD1 on 5 matching bases. V lost 8 bases to trimming and J lost 3 bases, with 16 bases between them. The length of the CDR3 is 14 residues. The CDR3 spells CASGPEGRDYGYTF. CDR3 DNA sequence: TGTGCCAGCGGCCCGGAGGGCAGGGACTATGGCTACACCTTC.

This clonotype was detected only a few times. The rearrangement uses TRBV4-3 and TRBJ2-1, with a possible D match to TRBD2 (6 bases). The length of the CDR3 is 14 residues. Germline CDR1 and CDR2: LGHNA and YSLEER. The V end was cut by 1 base, the J end by 8 bases, with 12 bases between. CDR3 nucleotide sequence: TGCGCCAGCAGCCAAGGGAGGGGTCAAGATGAGCAGTTCTTC. Protein: CASSQGRGQDEQFF.

This clonotype was counted a few times. J is TRBJ2-1 and V is TRBV2; unclear D gene. The germline gives CDR1 SNHLY, CDR2 FYNNEI. The CDR3 extends over 11 amino acids. V lost 7 bases and J 8 bases, leaving 9 bases between the germline ends. The CDR3 reads CASNPRDEQFF. For the CDR3, the DNA is TGTGCCAGCAACCCACGAGATGAGCAGTTCTTC.

This clonotype was counted a few times. The V call is TRBV28, the J call TRBJ2-7; D gene unclear. V dropped 6 bases and J dropped 3 bases, with 21 bases sitting between them. This CDR3 comprises 16 residues. Germline V gene sequence: CDR1 MDHEN, CDR2 SYDVKM. CDR3 amino acids: CASSRVVGGCCYEQYV. In DNA, the CDR3 is TGTGCCAGCAGCAGAGTCGTTGGCGGTTGCTGCTACGAGCAGTACGTC.

This chain joins TRBV19 and TRBJ1-5; TRBD1 matches 7 bases. V shed 7 bases, J shed 0 bases, and the junction held 9 bases outside the gene matches. The CDR3 contains 16 residues. Looked up from germline, CDR1 is LNHDA and CDR2 is SQIVND (reference sequence). This CDR3 reads CASKGDRSFSNQPQHF. DNA of the CDR3: TGTGCCAGTAAAGGGGACAGAAGTTTTAGCAATCAGCCCCAGCATTTT. The full variable domain, completed using reference TRBV19 and TRBJ1-5, is DGGITQSPKYLFRKEGQNVTLSCEQNLNHDAMYWYRQDPGQGLRLIYYSQIVNDFQKGDIAEGYSVSREKKESFPLTVTSAQKNPTAFYLCASKGDRSFSNQPQHFGDGTRLSIL.

This clonotype was recorded once. The rearrangement uses TRBV29-1 and TRBJ2-3; D possibly uses TRBD1 or TRBD2 (5 bases each). The CDR3 length is 16 residues. Germline lookup yields CDR1 SQVTM and CDR2 ANQGSEA. V shed 2 bases and J shed 5 bases, with 20 bases lying between them. The CDR3: CSVESPLGTRKDTQYF. DNA of the CDR3: TGCAGCGTTGAATCCCCCTTAGGGACCAGGAAAGATACGCAGTATTTT.

This clonotype occurred a few times. This chain links TRBV6-2 or TRBV6-3 with TRBJ1-1; D remains ambiguous. Germline loops: CDR1 MNHEY, CDR2 SVGEGT. The CDR3 is made up of 11 amino acids. Trimming removed 0 bases from V and 5 bases from J, with 1 base in between. The CDR3 spells CASSYSTEAFF. In DNA form, the CDR3 reads TGTGCCAGCAGTTACTCGACTGAAGCTTTCTTT.

Ten or more counts support this clonotype. This chain connects TRBV5-1 to TRBJ1-2; 9 bases are a match to TRBD1. The J segment lost 3 bases and the V segment lost 0 bases, leaving 0 bases of the junction unmatched. The CDR3 is made up of 14 amino acids. CDR1 is SGHRS and CDR2 is YFSETQ in the germline V gene. CDR3 in DNA: TGCGCCAGCAGCTTGGGACAGGGGGACTATGGCTACACCTTC. This codes for CASSLGQGDYGYTF.

The chain couples TRBV10-2 to TRBJ2-4; TRBD2 aligns across 9 bases. There are 16 residues in the CDR3. Looked up from germline, CDR1 is WSHSY and CDR2 is SAAADI. Trimming cost V 2 bases and J 3 bases; bases outside gene matches: 5. CDR3 nucleotide sequence: TGCGCCAGCAGTGAGATGCGGGGGGGCCTCAAAAACATTCAGTACTTC. It is translated as CASSEMRGGLKNIQYF.

The table lists this clonotype with many counts. The chain recombines TRBV11-2 with TRBJ1-4; the D is unclear. Germline V CDR1 and CDR2: SGHAT, FQNNGV. CDR3 size: 14 residues. V was shortened by 3 bases and J by 2 bases, with 7 bases between the two germline ends. CDR3 amino acids: CASSFVGTNEKLFF. As DNA, the CDR3 is TGTGCCAGCAGCTTCGTGGGGACTAATGAAAAACTGTTTTTT.

The genes are TRBV12-2 and TRBJ1-5. TRBV12-2 is a pseudogene locus. CDR3 length: 15 amino acids. CDR3 sequence: CASRLAGEHNQPQHF. DNA of the CDR3: TGTGCAAGTCGCTTAGCGGGTGAACACAATCAGCCCCAGCATTTT.

This clonotype was picked up one time. CDR3: CSAREDRGNQPQHF. The CDR3 coding sequence is TGCAGTGCTAGAGAGGACAGGGGCAATCAGCCCCAGCATTTT. V and J are TRBV20-1 and TRBJ1-5; 8 nucleotides align to TRBD1. Trimming cost V 0 bases and J 2 bases; bases outside gene matches: 0. CDR3 length: 14 amino acids. CDR1 is DFQATT, CDR2 SNEGSKA, per germline (reference sequence).

V and J are TRBV7-2 and TRBJ2-3; TRBD2 matches at 9 bases. The germline V gene has CDR1 SGHTA and CDR2 FQGNSA. Losses at the gene ends were 7 bases for V and 5 bases for J; bases not matched to a gene: 7. The CDR3 has 14 residues. CDR3 region: CASTLGRGGDTQYF. The CDR3, as DNA: TGTGCCAGCACTTTAGGGCGGGGGGGAGATACGCAGTATTTT.

The V gene is TRBV10-3, the J gene TRBJ2-7, with a possible D match to TRBD2 (5 bases). V was shortened by 6 bases and J by 1 base, with 7 bases between the two germline ends. The CDR3 has 12 amino acids. Looked up from germline, CDR1 is ENHRY and CDR2 is SYGVKD. The CDR3 coding sequence is TGTGCCATCAGAACGGGATCCTACGAGCAGTACTTC. Its translation is CAIRTGSYEQYF.

This clonotype was detected a few times. The gene calls are TRBV10-3 and TRBJ2-2, with 7 nucleotides matching TRBD2. Unmatched junction bases numbered 5, after V lost 7 bases and J lost 0 bases. The CDR3 extends over 15 amino acids. CDR1 and CDR2 from the germline V gene are ENHRY and SYGVKD. The CDR3 coding sequence is TGTGCCATCATGAACGGGGGGACGAACACCGGGGAGCTGTTTTTT. It is translated as CAIMNGGTNTGELFF.

The chain carries TRBV6-5 and TRBJ2-4, with 9 positions matching TRBD1. Germline V CDR1 and CDR2: MNHEY, SVGAGI. This CDR3 has 16 residues. V was clipped by 2 bases and J by 10 bases; unmatched bases: 12. As DNA, the CDR3 is TGTGCCAGCAGTTACCGGACAGGGGTAGTCCCAGAAATTCAGTACTTC. Its protein is CASSYRTGVVPEIQYF.

This chain links TRBV9 with TRBJ1-1; D perhaps matches TRBD1 (5 bases). Trimming cost V 3 bases and J 1 base, with 13 bases left between them. Germline loops: CDR1 SGDLS, CDR2 YYNGEE. This CDR3 region has 15 residues. As DNA, the CDR3 is TGTGCCAGCAGCGCCCCACGGGGCGCGAACACTGAAGCTTTCTTT. It yields the protein CASSAPRGANTEAFF.

In this sample, this clonotype turned up a few times. The chain is built from TRBV7-2 and TRBJ1-3; D not certain. The CDR3 covers 17 residues. The ends were cut back, 0 bases at V and 0 bases at J, with 12 bases in the middle. Germline loops: CDR1 SGHTA, CDR2 FQGNSA. This CDR3 reads CASSLALGRSSGNTIYF. The CDR3 nucleotides are TGTGCCAGCAGCTTAGCGCTCGGACGAAGCTCTGGAAACACCATATATTTT.

This clonotype was detected a few times. V and J are TRBV7-9 and TRBJ1-1; D not resolved. The CDR3 runs 14 residues. The ends were cut back, 5 bases at V and 8 bases at J, with 18 bases in the middle. Looked up from germline, CDR1 is SEHNR and CDR2 is FQNEAQ (reference sequence). Written as DNA, the CDR3 is TGTGCCAGCAGCCCCCCGACGGGATCACTAGAAGCTTTCTTT. Protein sequence: CASSPPTGSLEAFF.

The chain uses TRBV5-1 and TRBJ2-3; D possibly corresponds to TRBD1 (6 bases). V dropped 3 bases and J dropped 2 bases, with 16 bases sitting between them. The CDR3 runs to 16 residues. Germline CDR1 and CDR2: SGHRS and YFSETQ. DNA for the CDR3: TGCGCCAGCAGCTCAGGATACAGGGACCTCACAGATACGCAGTATTTT. This encodes CASSSGYRDLTDTQYF.

The CDR3 region has the DNA TGTGCCAGCAGTTACGTGGATACGCAGTATTTT. Translation: CASSYVDTQYF. The gene calls are TRBV6-6 and TRBJ2-3; unclear D gene. The CDR3 sequence is 11 residues long. Germline loops: CDR1 MNHNY, CDR2 SVGAGI (reference sequence). V gave up 2 bases and J gave up 6 bases, with 3 bases separating them.

V is TRBV7-9 and J is TRBJ2-3; TRBD2 agrees at 10 bases. Germline loops: CDR1 SEHNR, CDR2 FQNEAQ (reference sequence). The J segment lost 5 bases and the V segment lost 8 bases, leaving 10 bases of the junction unmatched. The CDR3 is made up of 15 amino acids. The CDR3, as DNA: TGTGCCAGCCATTCCGGGACTAGCGTGGGAGATACGCAGTATTTT. This codes for CASHSGTSVGDTQYF.